These T cell receptor beta chains were read from a single sample in a study of blood T cell repertoires in COVID-19. Libraries were prepared by immunoSEQ multiplex PCR; TCRdb keeps only in-frame clonotypes and omits some of them. This table holds approximately 180,000 clones, 90% found once. The sample consisted of peripheral blood. Receptors originate from a man between 45 and 60 years old with acute or convalescent COVID-19. The CDR3 runs from the conserved cysteine through the conserved F or W. The D gene is left open where the match is weak. Some rows mark clone size as missing; the rest say once, few, many or name a class of expanded clone.

D gene	V gene	clone size	J gene	CDR3 protein	CDR3 DNA
-	TRBV18	-	TRBJ1-3	CASSPNRPAMGPGNTIYF	TGTGCCAGCTCACCAAACCGTCCCGCCATGGGCCCTGGAAACACCATATATTTT
TRBD1	TRBV4-1	-	TRBJ1-6	CASTDKTGVDNSPLHF	TGCGCCAGCACCGACAAGACAGGGGTTGATAATTCACCCCTCCACTTT
TRBD1	TRBV5-1	-	TRBJ2-7	CASSEGQGIYEQYF	TGCGCCAGCAGCGAAGGACAGGGAATCTACGAGCAGTACTTC
-	TRBV28	-	TRBJ1-5	CASSDPGVQPQHF	TGTGCCAGCAGCGATCCGGGTGTTCAGCCCCAGCATTTT
-	TRBV7-2	-	TRBJ1-2	CASSSQGWGNYGYTF	TGTGCCAGCAGTTCACAGGGTTGGGGTAACTATGGCTACACCTTC
-	TRBV6-5	-	TRBJ1-2	CASSYEAQPFNYGYTF	TGTGCCAGCAGTTACGAGGCTCAACCCTTTAACTATGGCTACACCTTC
-	TRBV18	-	TRBJ2-6	CASSPLHEAYSGANVLTF	TGTGCCAGCTCACCACTACATGAAGCGTACTCTGGGGCCAACGTCCTGACTTTC
-	TRBV7-9	-	TRBJ1-1	CASSLARGIEAFF	TGTGCCAGCAGCTTAGCCAGGGGTATTGAAGCTTTCTTT
TRBD1	TRBV27	-	TRBJ2-3	CASSYRTGGLTDTQYF	TGTGCCAGCAGTTATCGGACAGGGGGACTCACAGATACGCAGTATTTT
TRBD1	TRBV5-8	few	TRBJ1-2	CASSLAQGAFYGYTF	TGTGCCAGCAGCTTGGCCCAGGGGGCTTTCTATGGCTACACCTTC
TRBD2	TRBV28	-	TRBJ2-3	CASSFLLAGGNTDTQYF	TGTGCCAGCAGTTTTCTCCTAGCGGGGGGGAACACAGATACGCAGTATTTT
-	TRBV6-1	-	TRBJ1-1	CASSEGYGLNTEAFF	TGTGCCAGCAGTGAAGGTTACGGTTTGAACACTGAAGCTTTCTTT
-	TRBV28	-	TRBJ2-1	CASTSTSSYNEQFF	TGTGCCAGCACCTCAACGAGCTCCTACAATGAGCAGTTCTTC
-	TRBV6-5	-	TRBJ1-1	CASSYSRQGSTEAFF	TGTGCCAGCAGTTACTCGAGGCAGGGATCCACTGAAGCTTTCTTT
TRBD2	TRBV5-1	-	TRBJ2-3	CASSLNSGGPTDTQYF	TGCGCCAGCAGCTTGAATAGCGGGGGCCCCACAGATACGCAGTATTTT
TRBD2	TRBV7-7	-	TRBJ2-5	CASSLGGSGGAFETQYF	TGTGCTAGCAGCTTAGGTGGGAGCGGGGGGGCCTTCGAGACCCAGTACTTC
TRBD2	TRBV7-2	once	TRBJ2-1	CASSLRTRNEQFF	TGTGCCAGCAGCTTAAGGACTAGAAATGAGCAGTTCTTC
TRBD1	TRBV6-5	-	TRBJ1-4	CASSFRDRSEKLFF	TGTGCCAGCAGTTTCCGGGACAGGTCTGAAAAACTGTTTTTT
-	TRBV7-2	few	TRBJ1-5	CASSSVGPAGAGQPQHF	TGTGCCAGCAGCTCCGTCGGTCCGGCAGGGGCAGGTCAGCCCCAGCATTTT
TRBD1	TRBV19	-	TRBJ2-1	CASSIVGQGPYNEQFF	TGTGCCAGTAGTATAGTTGGACAGGGACCCTACAATGAGCAGTTCTTC
-	TRBV7-9	-	TRBJ2-1	CASSFWQGPYNEQFF	TGTGCCAGCAGCTTTTGGCAGGGCCCCTACAATGAGCAGTTCTTC
-	TRBV5-6	-	TRBJ2-5	CASSLAGTQYF	TGTGCCAGCAGCTTGGCCGGGACCCAGTACTTC
-	TRBV5-4	many	TRBJ1-2	CACFPFSGDYGYTF	TGTGCCTGCTTCCCTTTTTCAGGGGACTATGGCTACACCTTC
-	TRBV2	-	TRBJ1-1	CASRGAEWNTEAFF	TGTGCCAGCAGAGGGGCGGAATGGAACACTGAAGCTTTCTTT